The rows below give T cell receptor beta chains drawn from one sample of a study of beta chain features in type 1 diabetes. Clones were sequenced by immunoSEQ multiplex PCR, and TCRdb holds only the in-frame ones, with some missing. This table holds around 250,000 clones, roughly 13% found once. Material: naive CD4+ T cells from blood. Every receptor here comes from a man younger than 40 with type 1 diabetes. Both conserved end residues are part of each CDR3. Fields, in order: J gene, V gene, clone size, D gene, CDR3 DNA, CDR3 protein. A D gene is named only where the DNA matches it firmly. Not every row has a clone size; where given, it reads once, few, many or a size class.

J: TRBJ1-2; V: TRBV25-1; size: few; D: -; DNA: TGTGCCAGCAGTGAGGGGGGGCCAACCTATGGCTACACCTTC; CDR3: CASSEGGPTYGYTF
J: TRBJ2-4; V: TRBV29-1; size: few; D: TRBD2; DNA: TGCAGCGTAGGGGAGCGGGGGGCGAGGAACATTCAGTACTTC; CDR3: CSVGERGARNIQYF
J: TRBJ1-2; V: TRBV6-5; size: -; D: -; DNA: TGTGCCAGCAGTTCGGGGAACTATGGCTACACCTTC; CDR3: CASSSGNYGYTF
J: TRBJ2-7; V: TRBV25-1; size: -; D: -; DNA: TGTGCCAGCAGTGAATCGGACAGCCTCTACGAGCAGTACTTC; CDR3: CASSESDSLYEQYF
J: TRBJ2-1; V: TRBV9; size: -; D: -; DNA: TGTGCCAGCAGCGTAGATTCGAGGAGCTCCTACAATGAGCAGTTCTTC; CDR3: CASSVDSRSSYNEQFF
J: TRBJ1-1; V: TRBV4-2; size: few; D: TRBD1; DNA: TGTGCCAGCAGCCAAGAAAACAGGGGGATGAACACTGAAGCTTTCTTT; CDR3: CASSQENRGMNTEAFF
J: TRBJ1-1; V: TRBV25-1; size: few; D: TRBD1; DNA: TGTGCCAGCAGTGAATACACCTTACAGGGGTTCCGAGCTTTCTTT; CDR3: CASSEYTLQGFRAFF
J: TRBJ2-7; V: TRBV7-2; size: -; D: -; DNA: TGTGCCAGCAGCCCCTATCCTACTAGTTCCTACGAGCAGTACTTC; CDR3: CASSPYPTSSYEQYF
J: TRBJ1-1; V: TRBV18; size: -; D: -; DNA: TGTGCCAGCTCACCACAGGGAGGGGAGGACACTGAAGCTTTCTTT; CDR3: CASSPQGGEDTEAFF
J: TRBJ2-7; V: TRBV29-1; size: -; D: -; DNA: TGCAGCGTTGAAGATCCGGGATCGTACGAGCAGTACTTC; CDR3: CSVEDPGSYEQYF
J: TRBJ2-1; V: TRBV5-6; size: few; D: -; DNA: TGTGCCAGCAGCTTACGAACTTCCTACAATGAGCAGTTCTTC; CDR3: CASSLRTSYNEQFF
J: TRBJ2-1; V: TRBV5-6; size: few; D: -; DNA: TGTGCCAGCAGCTTGGGACAGACCTACAATGAGCAGTTCTTC; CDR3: CASSLGQTYNEQFF
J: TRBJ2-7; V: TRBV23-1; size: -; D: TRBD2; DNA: TGCGCCAGCAGTCAATCGAGCCTAGCGGCTCATTACGAGCAGTACTTC; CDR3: CASSQSSLAAHYEQYF
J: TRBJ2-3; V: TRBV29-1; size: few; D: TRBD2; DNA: TGCAGCGTTGAGGGGCGGGGGGGCACAGATACGCAGTATTTT; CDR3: CSVEGRGGTDTQYF
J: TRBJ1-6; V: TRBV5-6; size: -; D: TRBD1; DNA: TGTGCCAGCCGAATAAGCGACAGGGAGAATTCACCCCTCCACTTT; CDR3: CASRISDRENSPLHF
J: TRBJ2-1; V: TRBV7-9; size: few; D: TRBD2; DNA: TGTGCCAGCAGCTCCGCGGATCCGGGGGGGGGCAATGAGCAGTTCTTC; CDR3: CASSSADPGGGNEQFF
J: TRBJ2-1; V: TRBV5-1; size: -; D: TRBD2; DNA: TGCGCCAGCGCCGGGACTAGCGTTAACGAGCAGTTCTTC; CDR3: CASAGTSVNEQFF
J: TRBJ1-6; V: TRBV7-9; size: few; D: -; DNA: TGTGCCAGCAGCTTAGAGGGGGGGCCCTCACCCCTCCACTTT; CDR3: CASSLEGGPSPLHF
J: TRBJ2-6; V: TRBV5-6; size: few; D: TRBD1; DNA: TGTGCCAGCAGACCCGGACAGGCCAACTCTGGGGCCAACGTCCTGACTTTC; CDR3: CASRPGQANSGANVLTF
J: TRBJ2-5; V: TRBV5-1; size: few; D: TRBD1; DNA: TGCGCCAGCAGCTTGGACCGACAGGGAGAGACCCAGTACTTC; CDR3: CASSLDRQGETQYF
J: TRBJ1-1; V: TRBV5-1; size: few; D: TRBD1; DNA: TGCGCCACCAGACAGGGGTCGGGCACTGAAGCTTTCTTT; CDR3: CATRQGSGTEAFF
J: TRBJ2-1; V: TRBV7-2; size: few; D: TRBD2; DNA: TGTGCCAGCAGCCCCTCTAGCGGGGGGACCTGGAATGAGCAGTTCTTC; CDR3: CASSPSSGGTWNEQFF
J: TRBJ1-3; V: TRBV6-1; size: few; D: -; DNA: TGTGCCAGCAGGGCCTGGAGCTCTGGAAACACCATATATTTT; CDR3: CASRAWSSGNTIYF
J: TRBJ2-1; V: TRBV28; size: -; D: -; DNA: TGTGCCAGCAGTTTGACGAGGGGGATGGGCTACAATGAGCAGTTCTTC; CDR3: CASSLTRGMGYNEQFF
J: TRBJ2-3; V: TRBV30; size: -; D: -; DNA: TGTGCCTGGAGTCTGCCCTACCTGGATACGCAGTATTTT; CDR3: CAWSLPYLDTQYF
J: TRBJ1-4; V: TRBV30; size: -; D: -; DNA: TGTGCCTGGAGTAATCCGGGGAATGAAAAACTGTTTTTT; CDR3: CAWSNPGNEKLFF
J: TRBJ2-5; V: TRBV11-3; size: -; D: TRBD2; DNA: TGTGCCAGCAGCATGGGACTAGCGGGGGCCTTCCAAGAGACCCAGTACTTC; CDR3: CASSMGLAGAFQETQYF
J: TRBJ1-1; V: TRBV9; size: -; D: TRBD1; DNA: TGTGCCAGCAGCGCCGGACAGGTACTGAACACTGAAGCTTTCTTT; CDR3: CASSAGQVLNTEAFF
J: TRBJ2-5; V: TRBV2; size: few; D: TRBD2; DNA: TGTGCCAGCACAGCGGGACCAGAGACCCAGTACTTC; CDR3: CASTAGPETQYF